This T cell receptor beta chain was sequenced in a study of T-cell reconstitution after alpha-beta-depleted transplantation in children (dated by TCRdb to 2016 to 2017). Notes on the research overall: Using TCR repertoire profiling, the study quantitatively followed how T-cell immune reconstitution unfolded in children after TCRalphabeta/CD19-depleted allogeneic hematopoietic cell transplantation.

The library was obtained by PCR. The data were produced on an Illumina HiSeq 2500. To normalize quantification of the TCRbeta repertoire, the TCR libraries were built with molecular barcoding that relied on unique molecular identifiers. TCRdb reanalyzed the raw reads on its own, using fastp at Q25 for trimming and MiXCR for clone calling, and kept in-frame beta chains. Each CDR3 protein appears once, grouped with its most common genes and DNA. In this sample the table shows under 140,000 distinct CDR3 sequences, over 9% of which occur a single time. Of the sample, 8% falls within the top ten clones. V gives up 0 bases and J gives up 0 bases, and the segment between their germline ends measures 7 bases. CDR3 length: 15 amino acids, cysteine to phenylalanine. The entry retains the CDR3 DNA only, 45 bases that are in frame from base 1. CDR1 SGHRS and CDR2 YFSETQ were looked up in the germline V gene. This clonotype was recorded many times. Its antigen is not yet known. Base qualities are not recorded, but no much larger clone differs from it by a single base.

The sequencing here drew on PBMCs from the stem cell graft donor, taken from the stem cell graft. The chain links TRBV5-1 with TRBJ1-3; no D gene can be assigned with confidence. The TCR originated in a human donor who donated a stem cell graft to a child with acute lymphoblastic leukemia. Here the CDR3 is given as CASSLGPNSGNTIYF. The DNA sequence is TGCGCCAGCAGCTTGGGACCGAACTCTGGAAACACCATATATTTT.